This entry concerns a single T cell receptor (beta chain). This clone was counted a few times. Its antigen is still unknown. No much larger clone exists at a distance of one base, and base qualities are not known. Whole blood was collected in K2EDTA tubes by collaborating institutions according to the institutions' own protocols. For TCRbeta analysis, collaborators shipped samples in one of three forms: frozen whole blood, isolated PBMCs, or DNA extracted from either of those sample types. The sample is drawn from a study of blood T cell repertoires in COVID-19 (dated by TCRdb to the early 2020s). With respect to the entire study: Samples from collaborators originated in the United States, Italy and Spain and spanned both the acute and convalescent phases of COVID-19. The prospective study material was composed of cDNA or gDNA derived from T cells, B-cell-depleted T cells, or PBMCs. Deeply sampled blood TCRbeta repertoires from subjects exposed to, actively infected with, or recovered from COVID-19 were included in the dataset. A freely available public database, intended as a resource for researchers studying the immune response to SARS-CoV-2, is where the repertoires were released. The samples were drawn from two sources: the first 160 participants of the ongoing ImmuneRACE study, and about 1,300 subjects contributed by 6 global collaborators. Sample metadata almost always included a de-identified subject ID, COVID-19 status, age in years and sex. HLA class I and class II types, where available, came from metadata supplied by the sample provider rather than from assay-based typing.

Including the terminal cysteine and phenylalanine, the CDR3 comprises 17 residues. Only the CDR3 region is kept as DNA, spanning 51 bases read in frame from base 1. The junction shows trimming of 2 bases on V and 0 bases on J, and the gene matches do not reach 5 bases of it. The germline V gene supplies CDR1 MDHEN and CDR2 SYDVKM. The immunoSEQ Assay, a bias-controlled multiplex PCR, was used to amplify TCRbeta CDR3 regions from genomic DNA. On the study's bioinformatics: Nucleated cell counts per sample were estimated from amplification of reference gene primers within the assay. Sequence reads were collapsed and filtered to measure the absolute abundance of every unique TCRbeta CDR3 rearrangement. For each sample, productive Simpson clonality was calculated as the square root of Simpson's diversity index across productive rearrangements. TCRdb mirrors the immuneACCESS table, restricted to in-frame sequences. Some clones are absent from its copies; in checked studies, under half trace to an unresolved V gene, and the reason for the others is unknown. V and J calls and clone size are given by that table; D and trimming were obtained from the DNA. Counted in this sample were under 300,000 clones; around four fifths of them appeared once. The ten largest clones add up to 5.5% to 7.5% of the sample.

Broader findings and caveats from the paper: The amount of clinical and demographic metadata varied by source and participant and was provided uncurated.

The V and J genes are TRBV28 and TRBJ2-1; 9 bases in between match TRBD2. The sequenced sample was peripheral blood. This sequence originates from a woman between 55 and 75 years old with active or convalescent COVID-19. The DNA is as follows: TGTGCCAGCAGTTTAGGGGGAGCGGGGGGCTCCTACAATGAGCAGTTCTTC. Its protein product is CASSLGGAGGSYNEQFF.